The 23 T cell receptor beta chains listed next were all sequenced from one sample in a study of blood T cell repertoires in COVID-19. Sequenced by immunoSEQ multiplex PCR; TCRdb stores in-frame clones only, minus some. Of around 130,000 clones in the sample, around 83% were seen once. Input material: peripheral blood. The receptors here all came from a human donor in a cohort sampled during active COVID-19.

V gene TRBV18 combines with J gene TRBJ2-2, with D perhaps TRBD1 (6 bases). The V gene's germline CDR1 is KGHSH and CDR2 LQKENI. Trimming stripped 5 bases from V and 4 bases from J, with 11 bases between. The CDR3 length is 14 residues. CDR3 sequence (DNA): TGTGCCAGCTCAACGATACAGGGCACCGGGGAGCTGTTTTTT. Protein sequence: CASSTIQGTGELFF.

The chain couples TRBV20-1 to TRBJ2-1; D not certain. Trimming pared 3 bases from V and 9 bases from J, leaving 6 bases between. The CDR3 is made up of 10 amino acids. Looked up from germline, CDR1 is DFQATT and CDR2 is SNEGSKA (reference sequence). The CDR3 nucleotides read TGCAGTGCTAGGGAGATTGAGCAGTTCTTC. Protein product: CSAREIEQFF.

The chain carries TRBV5-4 and TRBJ2-1, with 8 positions matching TRBD2. Germline loops: CDR1 SGHNT, CDR2 YYREEE (reference sequence). The CDR3 covers 17 residues. V trimming: 0 bases; J trimming: 1 base; junction bases outside the gene matches: 6. The CDR3 here is CASSLARSGGSYNEQFF. The CDR3 DNA follows: TGTGCCAGCAGCTTGGCCAGGAGCGGGGGATCCTACAATGAGCAGTTCTTC.

V and J are TRBV5-1 and TRBJ1-1, with a weak D call TRBD1 (5 bases). Germline V lookup: CDR1 SGHRS, CDR2 YFSETQ. The CDR3 is 14 amino acids. V lost 0 bases to trimming and J lost 2 bases, with 8 bases between them. The DNA of the CDR3 is TGCGCCAGCAGCTTGGGGGGCCCCAACACTGAAGCTTTCTTT. It is translated as CASSLGGPNTEAFF.

The chain employs TRBV18 and TRBJ2-2; D unclear. V was trimmed by 6 bases and J by 6 bases, leaving 11 bases between them. Germline V gene lookup returns CDR1 KGHSH and CDR2 LQKENI. The CDR3 covers 13 residues. The CDR3 DNA follows: TGTGCCAGCTCGCCTCTGAGCTCCGGGGAGCTGTTTTTT. This gives the protein CASSPLSSGELFF.

This sequence joins TRBV11-1 and TRBJ2-1; the D is unclear. The V end was cut by 1 base, the J end by 6 bases, with 13 bases between. The CDR3 sequence is 15 residues long. CDR1 is SGHAT and CDR2 is FQDESV in the germline V gene (reference sequence). In DNA form, the CDR3 reads TGTGCCAGCAGCTTAGGAGGCCAGACGACCAATGAGCAGTTCTTC. This encodes CASSLGGQTTNEQFF. Full variable domain (rest looked up from reference TRBV11-1 and TRBJ2-1): EAEVAQSPRYKITEKSQAVAFWCDPISGHATLYWYRQILGQGPELLVQFQDESVVDDSQLPKDRFSAERLKGVDSTLKIQPAELGDSAMYLCASSLGGQTTNEQFFGPGTRLTVL.

The chain combines TRBV7-9 with TRBJ2-7, with a tentative D call TRBD2 (6 bases). Trimming took off 5 bases at V and 0 bases at J, with 11 bases between the two ends. The V gene's germline CDR1 is SEHNR and CDR2 FQNEAQ (reference sequence). CDR3 length: 14 residues. In DNA, the CDR3 is TGTGCCAGCAGCATCGGGACTTCCTCCTACGAGCAGTACTTC. As protein: CASSIGTSSYEQYF.

This sequence joins TRBV25-1 and TRBJ2-3; the match to TRBD2 covers 7 bases. Per germline, CDR1 MGHDK and CDR2 SYGVNS. The junction had 1 base not matched to a gene; V was cut back by 1 base and J by 0 bases. The CDR3 extends over 15 amino acids. CDR3 amino acids: CASSESGGSTDTQYF. In DNA, the CDR3 is TGTGCCAGCAGTGAATCGGGGGGTAGCACAGATACGCAGTATTTT.

J is TRBJ1-6 and V is TRBV7-2, with D maybe TRBD1 (6 bases). V lost 1 base to trimming and J lost 7 bases, with 11 bases between them. This CDR3 spans 15 amino acids. In germline, CDR1 is SGHTA, CDR2 FQGNSA. The CDR3, as DNA: TGTGCCAGCAGCTTAGAAGGGGGTACCAATTCACCCCTCCACTTT. Translated: CASSLEGGTNSPLHF.

The chain recombines TRBV7-2 with TRBJ2-1; 8 bases align to TRBD2. Germline V gene data show CDR1 as SGHTA and CDR2 as FQGNSA. The CDR3 spans 16 residues. The J segment lost 1 base and the V segment lost 5 bases, leaving 7 bases of the junction unmatched. The CDR3 DNA reads as TGTGCCAGCAGCCCAGCCGGGACTAGGTCCTACAATGAGCAGTTCTTC. The encoded protein is CASSPAGTRSYNEQFF.

The chain combines TRBV9 with TRBJ2-2; perhaps TRBD1 as D (6 bases). V lost 4 bases, J lost 5 bases, and 21 bases lay in between. The V gene's germline CDR1 is SGDLS and CDR2 YYNGEE. The CDR3 is 17 amino acids. CDR3 residues: CASSTSPRGWETGELFF. For the CDR3, the DNA is TGTGCCAGCAGCACAAGCCCTAGGGGGTGGGAAACCGGGGAGCTGTTTTTT. The full variable domain, in which reference TRBV9 and TRBJ2-2 provide the parts outside the CDR3, is DSGVTQTPKHLITATGQRVTLRCSPRSGDLSVYWYQQSLDQGLQFLIQYYNGEERAKGNILERFSAQQFPDLHSELNLSSLELGDSALYFCASSTSPRGWETGELFFGEGSRLTVL.

The chain has TRBV4-3 and TRBJ1-2, with 8 bases lining up with TRBD1. The CDR3 runs 14 residues. Trimming took 0 bases from V and 6 from J; bases not matched to a gene: 3. The V gene's germline CDR1 is LGHNA and CDR2 YSLEER. CDR3 protein: CASSQDGRGHGYTF. The CDR3 DNA follows: TGCGCCAGCAGCCAAGACGGCAGGGGGCATGGCTACACCTTC.

Only one count was recorded for this clone. The gene calls are TRBV9 and TRBJ1-1; D remains ambiguous. This CDR3 contains 15 residues. Trimming pared 0 bases from V and 1 base from J, leaving 10 bases between. CDR1 and CDR2 (germline): SGDLS, YYNGEE. The CDR3, as DNA: TGTGCCAGCAGCGTAGGTGGAGGGCCGAACACTGAAGCTTTCTTT. It specifies CASSVGGGPNTEAFF.

V is TRBV9 and J is TRBJ2-5; 11 bases agree with TRBD2. The J segment lost 2 bases and the V segment lost 4 bases, leaving 4 bases of the junction unmatched. The CDR3 has 15 residues. Germline CDR1 SGDLS, CDR2 YYNGEE. The CDR3, as DNA: TGTGCCAGCAGCTCTAGCGGGGGGTATCAAGAGACCCAGTACTTC. Its protein is CASSSSGGYQETQYF.

The V call is TRBV24-1, the J call TRBJ2-1, with 9 bases aligning to TRBD2. Germline V gene data show CDR1 as KGHDR and CDR2 as SFDVKD. The CDR3 is 15 amino acids. Trimming cost V 0 bases and J 9 bases; bases outside gene matches: 5. The CDR3 nucleotides read TGTGCCACCAGTGATTTGGGGACTAGCAGGAGTGAGCAGTTCTTC. It specifies CATSDLGTSRSEQFF.

This clone was seen once. This chain joins TRBV27 and TRBJ2-3; D is uncertain. CDR1 is MNHEY, CDR2 SMNVEV, per germline (reference sequence). V lost 5 bases to trimming and J lost 5 bases, with 5 bases between them. This CDR3 is built from 11 residues. The CDR3 is CASSLGDTQYF. For the CDR3, the DNA is TGTGCCAGCAGTCTCGGAGATACGCAGTATTTT.

V and J are TRBV28 and TRBJ2-7, with unresolved D. The CDR3 spans 13 residues. V lost 5 bases to trimming and J lost 4 bases, with 12 bases between them. The germline CDR1 and CDR2 sequences are MDHEN and SYDVKM. The CDR3 region is CASSALRGYEQYV. The CDR3 coding sequence is TGTGCCAGCAGTGCGCTTAGAGGATACGAGCAGTACGTC.

J is TRBJ1-3 and V is TRBV2; D might be TRBD1 (5 bases). Trimming pared 2 bases from V and 3 bases from J, leaving 11 bases between. The CDR3 length is 15 residues. Germline loops: CDR1 SNHLY, CDR2 FYNNEI. The CDR3 region has the DNA TGTGCCAGCAGTGAATTTTCGGGGGTTGGAAACACCATATATTTT. Protein: CASSEFSGVGNTIYF. Complete variable domain (other parts from reference TRBV2 and TRBJ1-3): EPEVTQTPSHQVTQMGQEVILRCVPISNHLYFYWYRQILGQKVEFLVSFYNNEISEKSEIFDDQFSVERPDGSNFTLKIRSTKLEDSAMYFCASSEFSGVGNTIYFGEGSWLTVV.

The rearrangement uses TRBV14 and TRBJ2-3, with D possibly TRBD2 on 5 matching bases. This CDR3 is 15 amino acids long. Trimming stripped 1 base from V and 1 base from J, with 9 bases between. Germline CDR1 reads SGHDN; CDR2 reads FVKESK. CDR3 DNA: TGTGCCAGCAGCCAAGGAGGGATCGGCACAGATACGCAGTATTTT. Amino acids: CASSQGGIGTDTQYF.

The chain couples TRBV21-1 to TRBJ2-7; the D call TRBD2 from the table was never checked on the DNA. TRBV21-1 is a pseudogene. The CDR3 loop spans 16 amino acids. Written as DNA, the CDR3 is TGTGCCAGCACCGCCCGGGGGTCTGAATTCAGGTACGAGCAGTACGTC. It yields the protein CASTARGSEFRYEQYV.

The rearrangement joins TRBV10-2 to TRBJ2-3; 13 bases are a match to TRBD2. The junction had 13 bases not matched to a gene; V was cut back by 6 bases and J by 4 bases. The CDR3 contains 18 residues. From germline, CDR1 is WSHSY and CDR2 SAAADI. The CDR3 loop is CASSGTSGISQFSDTQYF. The CDR3 DNA reads as TGCGCCAGCAGCGGGACTAGCGGGATATCACAATTTTCAGATACGCAGTATTTT.

This chain uses TRBV11-2 with TRBJ2-7, with D unresolved. This CDR3 is 15 amino acids long. Germline CDR1 reads SGHAT; CDR2 reads FQNNGV. Trimming removed 5 bases from V and 3 bases from J, with 17 bases in between. CDR3: CASSTRSVGYYEQYF. Here the CDR3 DNA reads TGTGCCAGCAGCACCCGATCTGTGGGCTACTACGAGCAGTACTTC.

CDR3: CASSPGTGSGTNEKLFF. Here the CDR3 DNA reads TGTGCCAGCTCACCAGGTACAGGGTCGGGAACTAATGAAAAACTGTTTTTT. V gene TRBV18 combines with J gene TRBJ1-4; D may be TRBD1 (6 bases). Trimming left V 2 bases short and J 1 base short, with 14 bases between. The CDR3 runs to 17 residues. Germline V gene data show CDR1 as KGHSH and CDR2 as LQKENI. Filled out from reference TRBV18 and TRBJ1-4, the complete variable domain reads NAGVMQNPRHLVRRRGQEARLRCSPMKGHSHVYWYRQLPEEGLKFMVYLQKENIIDESGMPKERFSAEFPKEGPSILRIQQVVRGDSAAYFCASSPGTGSGTNEKLFFGSGTQLSVL.